These T cell receptor beta chains were read from a single sample in a study of shared clonotypes between healthy human individuals. Data came from immunoSEQ multiplex PCR; TCRdb stores just in-frame clones and leaves some out. Of millions of clones listed, about 94% were seen once; the top ten hold roughly 1.1%. The source material was naive CD8+ T cells sorted from blood. The source is a man aged 18 to 29 in good health. Each CDR3 is given with its conserved first and last residue. Fields, in order: V gene, CDR3 protein.

TRBV21-1 | CASSKLFERDSPLHF
TRBV9 | CASSVESGRGLPYNEQFF
TRBV5-1 | CASSLAPRGLEQYF
TRBV30 | CAWNQRTRSYEQYF
TRBV7-6 | CASSPDRGGYGYTF
TRBV30 | CAWSVASFDDEQYF
TRBV6-4 | CASSDGVALPNEQFF
TRBV7-7 | CASSLAGGAGNEQFF
TRBV19 | CASSSRGDTQYF
TRBV14 | CASSFTSSYNEQFF
TRBV6-5 | CASSYGVNQPQHF
TRBV4-1 | CASSLGETYEQYF
TRBV28 | CASSYLGVGNTEAFF
TRBV5-6 | CASSSQMTGFEQFF
TRBV27 | CASSRIGRGGTDTQYF
TRBV5-6 | CASSLDLGMDSPLHF
TRBV5-4 | CASSLEPTEAFF
TRBV19 | CASSIDWDRGEEQYF
TRBV7-6 | CASSLDGRDYEQYF
TRBV6-5 | CASSPSMSDEQYF
TRBV19 | CASSIDQVDYFSNQPQHF
TRBV9 | CASSVEDLATDTQYF
TRBV27 | CASSLSAGNPYEQYF
TRBV30 | CAWGVGTEAFF
TRBV7-9 | CASSWGGTEAFF
TRBV10-2 | CASSDSGGGYNEQFF
TRBV28 | CASSLAGGMWEQYF